Listed below are T cell receptor beta chains from one sample, sequenced in a study of T cell responses to AZD1222 COVID-19 vaccine. The table came from immunoSEQ multiplex PCR; TCRdb's copy has only in-frame clones and leaves some out. The sample includes around 140,000 clones, 88% seen only once; the top ten take 5% to 5.5%. This specimen was peripheral blood, taken 28 days after the second dose of the MenACWY control vaccine. These receptors were collected from an adult who received the MenACWY meningococcal vaccine as a control. Both conserved end residues are part of each CDR3. The order of the fields is D gene, clone size, V gene, J gene, CDR3 DNA, CDR3 protein. The D gene is left open where the match is weak. Expanded clones get a size class; other rows say once, few or many, or leave the size out.

D: .
size: .
V: TRBV7-8
J: TRBJ2-6
DNA: TGTGCCAGCACCCCTTTAGGCCCTGGGGCCAACGTCCTGACTTTC
CDR3: CASTPLGPGANVLTF

D: TRBD1
size: once
V: TRBV28
J: TRBJ2-1
DNA: TGTGCCAGCAGTTACAGGGGGCTTGAGCAGTTCTTC
CDR3: CASSYRGLEQFF

D: .
size: .
V: TRBV2
J: TRBJ1-2
DNA: TGTGCCAGCAGTGAACGACAGTTTTATGGCTACACCTTC
CDR3: CASSERQFYGYTF

D: TRBD2
size: .
V: TRBV3-1/TRBV3-2
J: TRBJ2-1
DNA: TGTGCCAGCAGCCGGACTAGCGGCGATGAGCAGTTCTTC
CDR3: CASSRTSGDEQFF

D: .
size: .
V: TRBV10-3
J: TRBJ1-2
DNA: TGTGCCATCAGTGGCGGGGGCGCGGGCTATGGCTACACCTTC
CDR3: CAISGGGAGYGYTF

D: TRBD1
size: .
V: TRBV4-2
J: TRBJ1-2
DNA: TGTGCCAGCAGCGGGAGGCAGGGGGCGCCGGATGGCTACACCTTC
CDR3: CASSGRQGAPDGYTF

D: .
size: few
V: TRBV3-1/TRBV3-2
J: TRBJ1-3
DNA: TGTGCCAGCGAACAGGGATCTGGAAACACCATATATTTT
CDR3: CASEQGSGNTIYF

D: .
size: .
V: TRBV27
J: TRBJ1-6
DNA: TGTGCCAGCAGTTTACTTGACAGCCTTAATTCACCCCTCCACTTT
CDR3: CASSLLDSLNSPLHF

D: TRBD1
size: .
V: TRBV7-2
J: TRBJ1-2
DNA: TGTGCCAGCACCTTGGGCCGGGACAGCCTCTCCTACACCTTC
CDR3: CASTLGRDSLSYTF

D: .
size: few
V: TRBV7-6
J: TRBJ1-3
DNA: TGTGCCCGCCCCCCCGCACCACCTGGAAACACCATATATTTT
CDR3: CARPPAPPGNTIYF

D: TRBD2
size: .
V: TRBV7-3
J: TRBJ2-2
DNA: TGTGCCAGCAGCTATCAACTAGCGGGAGTATATAACACCGGGGAGCTGTTTTTT
CDR3: CASSYQLAGVYNTGELFF

D: .
size: .
V: TRBV6-5
J: TRBJ1-3
DNA: TGTGCCAGCGGGGACGTCAGCTCTGGAAACACCATATATTTT
CDR3: CASGDVSSGNTIYF

D: TRBD2
size: .
V: TRBV10-3
J: TRBJ2-1
DNA: TGTGCCATCAGTGAGAGCGGGAGGAGGTACAATGAGCAGTTCTTC
CDR3: CAISESGRRYNEQFF

D: .
size: .
V: TRBV19
J: TRBJ1-2
DNA: TGTGCCAGTATCATGACCCATGCGCCTTATGGCTACACCTTC
CDR3: CASIMTHAPYGYTF

D: TRBD1
size: .
V: TRBV10-2
J: TRBJ1-2
DNA: TGCGCCAGCTGGGACAGTAACTATGGCTACACCTTC
CDR3: CASWDSNYGYTF

D: TRBD1
size: .
V: TRBV27
J: TRBJ2-5
DNA: TGTGCCAGCAGTTGGGGACAGGGAGGGACCCAGTACTTC
CDR3: CASSWGQGGTQYF

D: TRBD1
size: .
V: TRBV7-2
J: TRBJ2-2
DNA: TGTGCCAGCAGCCGTCCTCGGACAGGGGACACCGGGGAGCTGTTTTTT
CDR3: CASSRPRTGDTGELFF

D: .
size: .
V: TRBV27
J: TRBJ1-3
DNA: TGTGCCAGCAGTTTAAGTCCCTCTGGAAACACCATATATTTT
CDR3: CASSLSPSGNTIYF

D: .
size: .
V: TRBV4-3
J: TRBJ2-7
DNA: TGCGCCAGCAGCCAAGATGGGGGACGGGTGGGGGAGCAGTACTTC
CDR3: CASSQDGGRVGEQYF

D: .
size: .
V: TRBV5-1
J: TRBJ1-1
DNA: TGCGCCAGCAGCGAGAAGAGGGACGGGAACACTGAAGCTTTCTTT
CDR3: CASSEKRDGNTEAFF

D: .
size: .
V: TRBV9
J: TRBJ1-3
DNA: TGTGCCAGCAGCGTATCTTACCGGGGGTCTGGAAACACCATATATTTT
CDR3: CASSVSYRGSGNTIYF

D: .
size: .
V: TRBV4-1
J: TRBJ1-2
DNA: TGCGCCAGCAGCCAAGATAGGCAGGGCCTGTATGGCTACACCTTC
CDR3: CASSQDRQGLYGYTF

D: TRBD1
size: .
V: TRBV5-1
J: TRBJ2-7
DNA: TGCGCCAGCAGCCTACAGGGGGAGCAGTACTTC
CDR3: CASSLQGEQYF

D: .
size: once
V: TRBV21-1
J: TRBJ2-4
DNA: TGTGCCAGCAGCAAAGGGGACCGAGTGGCCAAAAACATTCAGTACTTC
CDR3: CASSKGDRVAKNIQYF

D: .
size: .
V: TRBV7-9
J: TRBJ2-1
DNA: TGTGCCAGCAGCTTAGTTTTAGTCGATTTCGGCAATGAGCAGTTCTTC
CDR3: CASSLVLVDFGNEQFF

D: TRBD2
size: .
V: TRBV5-1
J: TRBJ2-7
DNA: TGCGCCAGCAGCTTGGGACATGCGGGAGGTTCCTACGAGCAGTACTTC
CDR3: CASSLGHAGGSYEQYF

D: .
size: .
V: TRBV30
J: TRBJ1-1
DNA: TGTGCCTGGAGAGGTCAGGGCTTCGGTGAAGCTTTCTTT
CDR3: CAWRGQGFGEAFF

D: TRBD2
size: .
V: TRBV19
J: TRBJ2-1
DNA: TGTGCCAGTAGTACAGCGGGAGATAGGTTTGGGGAGCAGTTCTTC
CDR3: CASSTAGDRFGEQFF

D: TRBD2
size: .
V: TRBV19
J: TRBJ2-1
DNA: TGTGCCAGTAGTATAAAAGGGACTAGCGGGACCTCAAGCTCCTACAATGAGCAGTTCTTC
CDR3: CASSIKGTSGTSSSYNEQFF

D: .
size: .
V: TRBV7-3
J: TRBJ2-1
DNA: TGTGCCAGCAGCCCGACGTTCATACCAATCAATGAGCAGTTCTTC
CDR3: CASSPTFIPINEQFF

D: .
size: .
V: TRBV5-1
J: TRBJ1-1
DNA: TGCGCCAGCAGCTTGGCCGGCCAGGGGAACACTGAAGCTTTCTTT
CDR3: CASSLAGQGNTEAFF

D: .
size: once
V: TRBV5-1
J: TRBJ1-6
DNA: TGCGCCAGCAGCTTGGAATGGGGACGGAATTCACCCCTCCACTTT
CDR3: CASSLEWGRNSPLHF

D: .
size: .
V: TRBV19
J: TRBJ1-5
DNA: TGTGCCAGTAGTATGGGGGAGACCAATCAGCCCCAGCATTTT
CDR3: CASSMGETNQPQHF

D: .
size: once
V: TRBV11-1
J: TRBJ2-1
DNA: TGTGCCAGCAAGACCCTGTACAATGAGCAGTTCTTC
CDR3: CASKTLYNEQFF

D: TRBD2
size: .
V: TRBV9
J: TRBJ2-1
DNA: TGTGCCAGCAGCGTAGGAGCGGGGGGTTACAATGAGCAGTTCTTC
CDR3: CASSVGAGGYNEQFF

D: .
size: once
V: TRBV3-1/TRBV3-2
J: TRBJ2-3
DNA: TGTGCCAGCAGCCAAGCGGGCTCAGATACGCAGTATTTT
CDR3: CASSQAGSDTQYF

D: .
size: few
V: TRBV10-3
J: TRBJ1-1
DNA: TGTGCCATCAGTGTGGGCGGGAAGAACACTGAAGCTTTCTTT
CDR3: CAISVGGKNTEAFF

D: .
size: .
V: TRBV27
J: TRBJ2-2
DNA: TGTGCCAGCAGTTCGGTCACCGGGGAGCTGTTTTTT
CDR3: CASSSVTGELFF

D: TRBD1
size: .
V: TRBV6-5
J: TRBJ1-2
DNA: TGTGCCAGCAGTTTTACACAGGGGAACTATGGCTACACCTTC
CDR3: CASSFTQGNYGYTF

D: .
size: .
V: TRBV6-5
J: TRBJ1-4
DNA: TGTGCCAGCTACGAGAGCAGGGCCCAGGAAAAACTGTTTTTT
CDR3: CASYESRAQEKLFF

D: .
size: .
V: TRBV5-1
J: TRBJ2-7
DNA: TGCGCCAGCAGAAATCAGGGTTACTACGAGCAGTACTTC
CDR3: CASRNQGYYEQYF

D: .
size: .
V: TRBV30
J: TRBJ1-3
DNA: TGTGCCTGGAGTCAAGAGGACAGCTCTGGAAACACCATATATTTT
CDR3: CAWSQEDSSGNTIYF

D: TRBD1
size: .
V: TRBV5-1
J: TRBJ1-6
DNA: TGCGCCAGCAGCACCGGGACAGGTAGTCCACCCCTCCACTTT
CDR3: CASSTGTGSPPLHF

D: TRBD1
size: .
V: TRBV6-1
J: TRBJ2-3
DNA: TGTGCCAGCAGTGAACCACAGGGGGCAGATACGCAGTATTTT
CDR3: CASSEPQGADTQYF

D: .
size: .
V: TRBV4-3
J: TRBJ2-3
DNA: TGCGCCAGCAGCGTGGGACCGACCGAGGCAGATACGCAGTATTTT
CDR3: CASSVGPTEADTQYF

D: .
size: .
V: TRBV7-2
J: TRBJ2-1
DNA: TGTGCCAGCAGCTTGATCTATGAGCAGTTCTTC
CDR3: CASSLIYEQFF

D: .
size: .
V: TRBV6-5
J: TRBJ1-1
DNA: TGTGCCAGCAGGTCCGGGACGGCGAACACTGAAGCTTTCTTT
CDR3: CASRSGTANTEAFF

D: .
size: .
V: TRBV12-3/TRBV12-4
J: TRBJ1-6
DNA: TGTGCCAGCAGTTTGGGGGGGCTGACACCCCTCCACTTT
CDR3: CASSLGGLTPLHF

D: TRBD1
size: .
V: TRBV19
J: TRBJ1-2
DNA: TGTGCCAGTAGAGTAAGGGGGCGGTACTATGGCTACACCTTC
CDR3: CASRVRGRYYGYTF

D: .
size: .
V: TRBV6-5
J: TRBJ1-4
DNA: TGTGCCAGCAGTTACGGTCCGGGGTTCGGTGAAAAACTGTTTTTT
CDR3: CASSYGPGFGEKLFF

D: .
size: once
V: TRBV27
J: TRBJ2-7
DNA: TGTGCCAGCAAAGGCCGGTCCCTATACGAGCAGTACTTC
CDR3: CASKGRSLYEQYF

D: .
size: .
V: TRBV6-4
J: TRBJ2-2
DNA: TGTGCCAGCCGAATCGAGAGGAACACCGGGGAGCTGTTTTTT
CDR3: CASRIERNTGELFF

D: TRBD2
size: once
V: TRBV3-1/TRBV3-2
J: TRBJ2-3
DNA: TGTGCCAGCAGCCCCACTCCCGGGAGGGTTAGCACAGATACGCAGTATTTT
CDR3: CASSPTPGRVSTDTQYF

D: .
size: once
V: TRBV5-6
J: TRBJ2-3
DNA: TGTGCCAGCAGCTTGGCCGTTCGGAACACAGATACGCAGTATTTT
CDR3: CASSLAVRNTDTQYF

D: TRBD1
size: .
V: TRBV9
J: TRBJ1-2
DNA: TGTGCCAGCAGCGTAGGACAGGGAATCTATGGCTACACCTTC
CDR3: CASSVGQGIYGYTF

D: .
size: .
V: TRBV6-5
J: TRBJ1-5
DNA: TGTGCCAGCAGTTACCACCACACGTTCGGGAATCAGCCCCAGCATTTT
CDR3: CASSYHHTFGNQPQHF

D: .
size: few
V: TRBV7-2
J: TRBJ1-1
DNA: TGTGCCAGCAGCTTAGGTGAGCTTATGAACACTGAAGCTTTCTTT
CDR3: CASSLGELMNTEAFF